This is a list of T cell receptor beta chains from one sample in a study of blood T cells in healthy people across ages. Via MiXCR, TCRdb re-called the 5' RACE reads, giving one row per CDR3 protein. The data show roughly 1.6 million distinct CDR3 sequences, roughly 32% seen once. Input material: blood. Receptor source: a woman in her twenties or thirties in good health. Each CDR3 is given with its conserved first and last residue. The order of the fields is J gene, V gene, clone size, D gene, CDR3 DNA, CDR3 protein. D genes are given only for firm matches. For some rows the clone size is stated as once, few or many, or as a class when expanded; others skip it.

J: TRBJ1-2
V: TRBV20-1
size: few
D: -
DNA: TGCAGTGCTAGAGATGCGGGGGGCAGGAGTTATAGTAGCTACACCTTC
CDR3: CSARDAGGRSYSSYTF

J: TRBJ2-7
V: TRBV5-1
size: few
D: -
DNA: TGCGCCAGCAGCGACGGACAGTTATACGCCTACGAGCAGTACTTC
CDR3: CASSDGQLYAYEQYF

J: TRBJ2-7
V: TRBV28
size: -
D: -
DNA: TGTGCCAGCAGTTTATGGATGGAGGGGGGCAACGAGCAGTACTTC
CDR3: CASSLWMEGGNEQYF

J: TRBJ2-5
V: TRBV15
size: few
D: -
DNA: TGTGCCACCAGCAGCGGTTGGGCCGTGGAGACCCAGTACTTC
CDR3: CATSSGWAVETQYF

J: TRBJ1-2
V: TRBV19
size: -
D: -
DNA: TGTGCCAGTAGTCCCCTTTTATATACGGGCCTCGCACATGGCTACACCTTC
CDR3: CASSPLLYTGLAHGYTF

J: TRBJ2-5
V: TRBV20-1
size: -
D: -
DNA: TGCAGTGCTAGAGATAGTAGGGCAGGACGTTTACTCAAAGAGACCCAGTACTTC
CDR3: CSARDSRAGRLLKETQYF

J: TRBJ2-1
V: TRBV5-5
size: -
D: -
DNA: TGTGCCAGCAGCTTGGGTGGCAGAAAGTCCTACAATGAGCAGTTCTTC
CDR3: CASSLGGRKSYNEQFF

J: TRBJ2-3
V: TRBV28
size: -
D: -
DNA: TGTGCCAGCACCGACGGAGGGGGTACCCTCCAGAAGACGCAGTATTTT
CDR3: CASTDGGGTLQKTQYF

J: TRBJ1-1
V: TRBV5-1
size: -
D: TRBD1
DNA: TGCGCCAGCAGCCAGACCCGACAGGGGGCAATGAACACTGAAGCTTTCTTT
CDR3: CASSQTRQGAMNTEAFF

J: TRBJ1-5
V: TRBV25-1
size: -
D: -
DNA: TGTGCCAGCGCCGGTCAGCCCCAGCATTTT
CDR3: CASAGQPQHF

J: TRBJ2-5
V: TRBV20-1
size: -
D: -
DNA: TGCAGTGCTAGAGCTCTAGTGTGGGGCCAAGAGACCCAGTACTTC
CDR3: CSARALVWGQETQYF

J: TRBJ2-7
V: TRBV2
size: -
D: TRBD1
DNA: TGTGCCAGCATTAATGACAGGGTCTCCTCCTACGAGCAGTACTTC
CDR3: CASINDRVSSYEQYF

J: TRBJ2-1
V: TRBV28
size: -
D: TRBD2
DNA: TGTGCCAGCAAGTTAGCGGGAGAGTCCTACAATGAGCAGTTCTTC
CDR3: CASKLAGESYNEQFF

J: TRBJ2-1
V: TRBV4-1
size: many
D: TRBD2
DNA: TGCGCCAGCAGCCAACGACTAGCGGGGAACCACAATGAGCAGTTCTTC
CDR3: CASSQRLAGNHNEQFF

J: TRBJ1-2
V: TRBV6-2/TRBV6-3
size: -
D: -
DNA: TGTGCCAGCAGTTACCCAGACGCTAACTATGGCTACACCTTC
CDR3: CASSYPDANYGYTF

J: TRBJ2-1
V: TRBV9
size: -
D: TRBD2
DNA: TGTGCCAGCAGCGCAGGGACTAGCGGGGGGGCCGGGCAGTTCTTC
CDR3: CASSAGTSGGAGQFF

J: TRBJ1-1
V: TRBV18
size: -
D: -
DNA: TGTGCCAGCTCACCAAGAATTCAGGGCAGGGAGGCGACTGAAGCTTTCTTT
CDR3: CASSPRIQGREATEAFF

J: TRBJ2-3
V: TRBV6-2/TRBV6-3
size: few
D: -
DNA: TGTGCCAGCAAGAGAGGGAGAAGGGATACGCAGTATTTT
CDR3: CASKRGRRDTQYF

J: TRBJ2-7
V: TRBV4-2
size: -
D: TRBD2
DNA: TGTGCCAGCAGCCAAGAACAGACTAGCGCGGCCTACGAGCAGTACTTC
CDR3: CASSQEQTSAAYEQYF

J: TRBJ2-1
V: TRBV7-3
size: -
D: TRBD2
DNA: TGTGCCAGCAGCTACCTGGGACTAGCGGGGGGTGGTTCCTACAATGAGCAGTTCTTC
CDR3: CASSYLGLAGGGSYNEQFF

J: TRBJ2-1
V: TRBV10-3
size: -
D: -
DNA: TGTGCCATCGATCCGGGGGTGAGTTCAAATGAGCAGTTCTTC
CDR3: CAIDPGVSSNEQFF

J: TRBJ2-7
V: TRBV11-2
size: few
D: -
DNA: TGTGCCAGCAGCTTAGATAAGGGGAGTTACTACGAGCAGTACTTC
CDR3: CASSLDKGSYYEQYF

J: TRBJ1-5
V: TRBV20-1
size: few
D: TRBD1
DNA: TGCAGTGCTGAAGGACAGGCTAGCAATCAGCCCCAGCATTTT
CDR3: CSAEGQASNQPQHF

J: TRBJ2-5
V: TRBV28
size: -
D: -
DNA: TGTGCCAGCCAGGACAGTCCTCCTGGGACCCAGTACTTC
CDR3: CASQDSPPGTQYF

J: TRBJ2-7
V: TRBV7-6
size: -
D: TRBD1
DNA: TGTGCCAGCAGCTTAAGGACAGGGCCGTGGGAGACCCAGTACTTT
CDR3: CASSLRTGPWETQYF

J: TRBJ2-1
V: TRBV9
size: -
D: TRBD2
DNA: TGTGCCAGCAGCCCCAACGGAGCGGGGCTAAATGAGCAGTTCTTC
CDR3: CASSPNGAGLNEQFF

J: TRBJ2-3
V: TRBV27
size: -
D: -
DNA: TGTGCCAGCAAGGGGCCGCTCACAGATACGCAGTATTTT
CDR3: CASKGPLTDTQYF

J: TRBJ2-7
V: TRBV15
size: few
D: -
DNA: TGTGCCACCAGCGGGGCTACAGGGTCCGAGCAGTACTTC
CDR3: CATSGATGSEQYF

J: TRBJ2-1
V: TRBV5-1
size: -
D: TRBD2
DNA: TGCGCCAGCAGCTCCCTCTTACTAGCGGGGGGGCTCTACAATGAGCAGTTCTTC
CDR3: CASSSLLLAGGLYNEQFF

J: TRBJ2-5
V: TRBV20-1
size: few
D: TRBD2
DNA: TGCAGTGCTAGGGGGGGACTAGCTTTCGAGACCCAGTACTTC
CDR3: CSARGGLAFETQYF

J: TRBJ2-1
V: TRBV7-3
size: few
D: TRBD2
DNA: TGTGCCAGCAGCCTGGGGACTAGCGCTTCGCAGTTCTTC
CDR3: CASSLGTSASQFF

J: TRBJ2-7
V: TRBV29-1
size: few
D: TRBD2
DNA: TGCAGCACTAGGAGACTAGCGGGAGAGCAGACCTACAATGAGCAGTACTTC
CDR3: CSTRRLAGEQTYNEQYF

J: TRBJ2-1
V: TRBV6-6
size: -
D: TRBD1
DNA: TGTGCCAGCAGTATAGGACAGGGTTGGAACAATGAGCAGTTCTTC
CDR3: CASSIGQGWNNEQFF

J: TRBJ2-7
V: TRBV29-1
size: many
D: -
DNA: TGCAGCGTTGTAGGAGAAACGGCCGAGCAGTACTTC
CDR3: CSVVGETAEQYF

J: TRBJ2-1
V: TRBV29-1
size: -
D: -
DNA: TGCAGCGTTGGTCACGTCTCCTACAATGTGCAGTTCTTC
CDR3: CSVGHVSYNVQFF

J: TRBJ2-7
V: TRBV4-2
size: -
D: -
DNA: TGTGCCAGCAGCCAAGCCTACAGGGACTCCTACGAGCAGTACTTC
CDR3: CASSQAYRDSYEQYF

J: TRBJ2-5
V: TRBV7-8
size: -
D: TRBD1
DNA: TGTGCCAGCATCCGCTTCCAGGGGGTCGACCCATTGGGGCAGACCCAGTACTTC
CDR3: CASIRFQGVDPLGQTQYF

J: TRBJ1-2
V: TRBV4-1
size: few
D: -
DNA: TGCGCCAGCAGCCAAAGCCTTCCGGAGAGGCGCGTGGGCTACACCTTC
CDR3: CASSQSLPERRVGYTF

J: TRBJ1-2
V: TRBV6-1
size: many
D: TRBD1
DNA: TGTGCCAGCAGCGAGGGACAGGTCTATGGCTACACCTTC
CDR3: CASSEGQVYGYTF

J: TRBJ2-7
V: TRBV7-9
size: -
D: TRBD1
DNA: TGTGCCAGCAGCCCCGGGACAGGAATTCGGAGTGGGGAACCACCTGGCGAGCAGTACTTC
CDR3: CASSPGTGIRSGEPPGEQYF

J: TRBJ2-1
V: TRBV6-2/TRBV6-3
size: few
D: TRBD2
DNA: TGTGCCAGCAGCTCCTTTACTAGCGGGAGTCGAGATGAGCAGTTCTTC
CDR3: CASSSFTSGSRDEQFF

J: TRBJ2-7
V: TRBV7-2
size: once
D: -
DNA: TGTGCCAGCAGCTGGGGACCCAACAATGAGCAGTACTTC
CDR3: CASSWGPNNEQYF

J: TRBJ2-1
V: TRBV20-1
size: few
D: TRBD2
DNA: TGCAGTGCTCTGAACCAACTAGCGGCCTCCTACAATGAGCAGTTCTTC
CDR3: CSALNQLAASYNEQFF

J: TRBJ2-3
V: TRBV6-6
size: -
D: TRBD2
DNA: TGTGCCAGCAGTTACCGGCGGGGGGACACAGATACGCAGTATTTT
CDR3: CASSYRRGDTDTQYF

J: TRBJ2-5
V: TRBV7-9
size: once
D: TRBD2
DNA: TGTGCCAGCAGCTACGGGACTAGCTGGGAGACCCAGTACTTC
CDR3: CASSYGTSWETQYF

J: TRBJ2-3
V: TRBV5-1
size: -
D: TRBD2
DNA: TGCGCCAGCAGCTGGGCTTCTAGAACGGGGGGAACAGATACGCAGTATTTT
CDR3: CASSWASRTGGTDTQYF

J: TRBJ2-7
V: TRBV2
size: -
D: TRBD1
DNA: TGTGCCAGCAGTGGTGGGCAGGGACAGTATGGGCGCGAGCAGTACTTC
CDR3: CASSGGQGQYGREQYF

J: TRBJ2-7
V: TRBV4-1
size: -
D: -
DNA: TGCGCCAGCAGCCAAGTAGGATTGGTGGCGTTCGAGCAGTACTTC
CDR3: CASSQVGLVAFEQYF

J: TRBJ2-1
V: TRBV27
size: few
D: -
DNA: TGTGCCAGCAGCCCCCAGGTGGGAACTTACAATGAGCAGTTCTTC
CDR3: CASSPQVGTYNEQFF

J: TRBJ2-1
V: TRBV6-1
size: few
D: TRBD2
DNA: TGTGCCAGCAGTGTGGAACTAGCGGGCCCGAGGCAGTTCTTC
CDR3: CASSVELAGPRQFF

J: TRBJ2-6
V: TRBV10-3
size: -
D: -
DNA: TGTGCCACGTCTGGGGCCAACGTCCTGACTTTC
CDR3: CATSGANVLTF

J: TRBJ2-1
V: TRBV6-5
size: -
D: TRBD2
DNA: TGTGCCAGCAGTCCTCGAGCGGGGTGGCACCCTAATGAGCAGTTCTTC
CDR3: CASSPRAGWHPNEQFF

J: TRBJ2-5
V: TRBV4-1
size: few
D: TRBD2
DNA: TGCGCCAGCAGCGATCTTCTAGCGGGGGGGGAAGAGACCCAGTACTTC
CDR3: CASSDLLAGGEETQYF

J: TRBJ2-6
V: TRBV11-1
size: few
D: -
DNA: TGTGCCAGCAGCTTAAGGATGGACCCTGGGGCCAACGTCCTGACTTTC
CDR3: CASSLRMDPGANVLTF

J: TRBJ2-5
V: TRBV3-1
size: few
D: TRBD2
DNA: TGTGCCAGCAGCCAAGATTCGGGGGGAGAACCTCAGGAGACCCAGTACTTC
CDR3: CASSQDSGGEPQETQYF

J: TRBJ2-1
V: TRBV5-1
size: -
D: -
DNA: TGCGCCAGCAGCTTGGTTGGACTGGAAAACAATGAGCAGTTCTTC
CDR3: CASSLVGLENNEQFF

J: TRBJ2-7
V: TRBV20-1
size: many
D: TRBD2
DNA: TGCAGTGACCTTGGACTAGCTTCCTACGAGCAGTACTTC
CDR3: CSDLGLASYEQYF